This T cell receptor (beta chain) was captured by sequencing in a study of regulatory T cells in long-lasting Graves disease. Whole-study context: In persistent Graves' disease, antithyroid drugs had been taken for over 5 years and TSH receptor antibodies stayed positive. General observations from the study: Preferential use of TRBV28, TRBJ1-2 and TRBJ2-5 was seen in persistent disease. Persistent patients shared more public clonotypes (2,741) than new patients (more than 900).

Points on this clonotype: What it binds is unknown.

Germline V gives CDR1 ENHRY, CDR2 SYGVKD. Between the trimmed V and J ends, which lost 10 bases and 5 bases, there was a span of 35 bases. This CDR3 has 19 residues. Stated time point: persistent/refractory GD, antithyroid drugs over 5 years with positive TRAb. There was RNA extracted from PBMCs, and the TCR library was made from it. The collection involved drawing approximately 9.9 milliliters of peripheral blood into EDTA tubes. Arm-PCR of CDR3 regions and iRepertoire HTBI primers were the basis on which TCR beta libraries were built. MiXCR, applied by TCRdb to the multiplex PCR reads, yields one record per CDR3 protein. This sample yields about 450,000 distinct CDR3 sequences, of which roughly a quarter are seen a single time; over 25% belongs to the top ten.

The input for sequencing was peripheral blood mononuclear cells (PBMCs), taken when the disease was refractory, from a patient treated with antithyroid drugs. The chain carries TRBV10-3 and TRBJ2-5; maybe TRBD1 (6 bases). This TCR was recovered from a female donor with Graves disease. CDR3 nucleotide sequence: TGTGCCACCAGAGCCCTGAGCCGCGACAGGCCCGATTCGCGGGAGACCCAGTACTTC. This codes for CATRALSRDRPDSRETQYF.